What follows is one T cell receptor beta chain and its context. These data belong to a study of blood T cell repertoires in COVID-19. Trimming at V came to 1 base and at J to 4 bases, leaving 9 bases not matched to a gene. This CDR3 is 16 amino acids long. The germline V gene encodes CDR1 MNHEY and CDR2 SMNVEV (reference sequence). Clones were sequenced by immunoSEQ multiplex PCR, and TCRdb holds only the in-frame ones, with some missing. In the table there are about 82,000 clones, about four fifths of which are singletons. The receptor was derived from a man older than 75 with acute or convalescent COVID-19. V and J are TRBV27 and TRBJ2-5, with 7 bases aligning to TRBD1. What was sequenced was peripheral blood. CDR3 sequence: CASSLYSGGVRETQYF. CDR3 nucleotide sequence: TGTGCCAGCAGTTTATATTCAGGGGGTGTACGAGAGACCCAGTACTTC.